This T cell receptor beta chain was sequenced for a study of cytomegalovirus exposure and HLA in healthy donors (dated by TCRdb to 2016 to 2017). Study-level background: According to an earlier analysis of around 600 of the donors, about 180 million T cells yielded 90 million to 130 million unique TCR beta sequences and about 300 Gb of sequence data. Class I and class II HLA loci were covered by the typing at four-digit resolution. On average, roughly 200,000 unique TCR beta nucleotide sequences were sequenced per donor among 350 to 400 genotyped donors of the cohort, with roughly a sixth of those sequences being non-productive. The study used immunosequencing to profile the T cell repertoires of 666 subjects and linked those repertoires to cytomegalovirus serostatus. The number of typed donors differed by locus: 629-630 for A, B, C, DRB1 and DQB1; approximately 540 for DQA1; 606 for DPA1; and 450 to 480 for DPB1. Every discovery cohort repertoire had been produced on one sequencing platform. The study aimed to test whether cataloging public T cell receptors could reveal signatures of past pathogen exposure. Of the approximately 370 genotyped donors, more than 75% were placed in the genetic ancestry cluster associated with self-reported Caucasian donors. To decide whether each TCR beta V gene segment behaved as functional or pseudogenic, an earlier analysis of some 540 of the donors relied on high-throughput TCR beta sequencing. The later analysis used no new phenotypic data to find candidate immune exposures, relying instead on TCR beta sequences and their occurrence across donors. To predict cytomegalovirus infection status, the study combined high-throughput TCR immunosequencing, statistical association of individual TCRs with disease status, and machine learning. Donor age, sex, ethnicity and CMV serostatus were compiled together with the repertoire data. Genome-wide SNP genotypes for about three fifths of the roughly 670 donors were used in a later genetic analysis, which treated that subset as a discovery cohort. In a later analysis, previously published TCR beta repertoires from several hundred donors were re-analyzed and high-resolution HLA genotyping was added so that TCR occurrence patterns could be studied. In addition to the first cohort of around 670 subjects, a separate validation cohort of approximately 120 different subjects was used. Four or five DR-DQ haplotypes were handled as single units for association and clustering because linkage in the cohort was strong. Approximately 310 gigabases of sequencing data and approximately 80 million unique TCR sequences were included in an early release covering several hundred HLA-typed donors.

Worth noting for this clone: The clone's antigen remains unknown. The record has no base qualities; no much larger clone is one base away.

Library generation was performed with the immunoSEQ multiplex PCR assay. For the multiplex PCR, a mixture combining 60 forward primers for TCR Vbeta segments and 13 reverse primers for TCR Jbeta segments was used. Amplification of the CDR3 region of rearranged TCR beta genes was performed with a multiplex PCR assay on genomic DNA. Amplified TCR beta libraries were sequenced as 87-base-pair reads on the Illumina HiSeq System. The original methods were these. A later analysis tallied around 87 million unique TCR beta chains across the 700 or so repertoires, and around 12 million of those chains were shared by two or more donors. Raw reads were error-corrected and collapsed into unique sequences by a nearest-neighbor algorithm in which closely related sequences were merged to remove PCR and sequencing errors. To assign V, D and J gene segments, CDR3 sequences were aligned to IMGT reference sequences. Each retained sequence needed at least a six-nucleotide match to both a V gene segment and a J gene segment. Rearrangements were called productive when the CDR3 lacked stop codons and stayed in frame with V and J; all others were non-productive. Following IMGT convention, CDR3 was defined as the stretch from the second conserved V-encoded cysteine to the conserved J-encoded phenylalanine. The earlier analysis of roughly 590 of the donors excluded any sequence lacking an unambiguous match to a single V gene segment. In an earlier analysis of roughly 500 of the donors, V segments were called functional above 56.7% productive rearrangements and were called segregating when the between-donor standard deviation exceeded 5%. A statistical classification framework was developed to diagnose cytomegalovirus status using the catalog of TCR beta chain sequences. In a later analysis, TCR nucleotide sequences were compared against IMGT/GENE-DB human TR gene sequences so that V and J genes could be assigned. Using the TCRdist pipeline, a later analysis assigned CDR3 sequences along with most-parsimonious VDJ recombination scenarios. In a later analysis, each TCR beta chain was defined by its CDR3 amino acid sequence together with its V-gene family, and reads without a unique V-gene family were excluded. As a way to deal with suspected cross-contamination and a sequencing artifact, a later analysis dropped 640 or so nucleotide sequences that were highly shared and had low generation probability. A later analysis calculated a clonal expansion index for each public chain from normalized within-repertoire ranks of inferred template counts. In a later analysis, generation probabilities were computed with a VDJ recombination model fitted to out-of-frame rearrangements, and the resulting probabilities were checked against IGoR. In a later analysis, TCR-TCR, TCR-HLA and TCR-CMV co-occurrence was scored with hypergeometric tests, and a repertoire-size bias correction was applied to TCR pairs. A later analysis estimated false discovery rates by permuting HLA or CMV assignments 20 times. In a later analysis, co-occurring TCRs were grouped with DBSCAN, and TCRdist sequence similarity was added when clustering was performed within HLA-allele-positive subsets. For co-occurrence clustering, repertoires with fewer than 30,000 or more than 120,000 public chains were excluded, along with roughly 5 repertoires with anomalous nucleotide sharing. Entries here come from immuneACCESS through TCRdb and include only in-frame sequences with V and J called. Some clones fail to appear in such tables; in the studies checked, an unresolved V gene covers under half of the shortfall, and the cause of the remainder is unknown. For V, J and clone size, that table is used; D and trimming come from the DNA. This sample is represented by approximately 150,000 clones; around 64% of them were singletons. The ten largest clones represent 2.8% of the sample.

What the work shows at the level of the full study, not this receptor alone: According to a later analysis, TCR association rates differed among HLA loci, with DRB1 alleles showing the most associated TCRs and HLA-C alleles showing the fewest. Because some donors lacked HLA typing at each locus, the association tests relied only on the typed subset. Seventeen rarely observed V segments, including chromosome 9 orphons, were excluded from the earlier analysis of some 590 of the donors because counts were too low. Some IMGT-functional V segments, including TRBV6-2 and TRBV6-3, could not be distinguished by the 87-base-pair reads and were therefore excluded. In a later analysis, several top co-occurrence clusters were reported to appear linked to parvovirus B19, influenza, CMV and Epstein-Barr virus. In a later genetic analysis, a missense DCLRE1C variant was associated with V-gene and J-gene trimming of TCR beta chains, and the association was replicated in an independent cohort. Roughly uniform sequencing depth across donors was assumed in presence/absence analyses, although this assumption may not hold. The study listed approximately 150 TCR beta chains as associated with cytomegalovirus. It was suggested by the authors that the approach could potentially be generalized to other disease states and immunological phenotypes. Correlated functional status among segregating V segments might be attributable to linkage disequilibrium, but an unknown experimental factor could not be ruled out. The classifier was reported to diagnose cytomegalovirus status with high specificity and sensitivity in both the original and validation cohorts. Compared with equally common non-associated chains, HLA-associated TCR beta chains in a later analysis were more clonally expanded and had lower generation probabilities. For the cohort, immune exposure information was limited to CMV serostatus. A further reported finding was that TCR beta sequences accurately predicted the HLA-A and HLA-B alleles for most subjects in the first cohort. In vitro tests confirmed that a few of the cytomegalovirus-associated TCR beta chains recognize cytomegalovirus antigens. A cluster of highly shared sequence variants was judged likely to represent a technical artifact of the sequencing pipeline. Compared with the roughly 700-donor mean, donors in an Asian-associated ancestry cluster had fewer N-insertions in productive TCRs, according to a later genetic analysis. Specific HLA alleles were associated with roughly 17,000 TCR beta sequences at a false discovery rate of 0.05 in a later analysis. Broadly in line with IMGT annotations, most TCR beta V segments showed up in productive rearrangements about 87% or about 30% of the time in an earlier analysis of 450 to 750 of the donors. In a later analysis, most CMV-associated TCR beta chains were found to appear HLA-restricted, with HLA associations seemingly driven largely by CMV exposure. This cohort had only TCR beta chains sequenced, and the lack of alpha or paired-chain data limited which features could be detected. Most TCR sequences were seen in very few donors, while some public TCRs were found in many individuals. Assigning TCR associations to individual alleles was difficult when HLA alleles, especially DR and DQ, strongly co-occurred.

The cohort was made up of hundreds of healthy bone marrow donors. Cohort members were all nominally healthy when sampled, although unrecorded immune exposures were likely present. The donor tested CMV seronegative, placing the donor among the 350 to 400 seronegative members of the cohort. Every donor gave a peripheral blood sample, and the peripheral blood mononuclear cells from that sample were used for TCR beta sequencing. The Qiagen DNeasy Blood Extraction Kit was used to extract genomic DNA from the blood cell samples. The CDR3, cysteine through phenylalanine, is 12 amino acids long. The entry retains the CDR3 DNA only, 36 bases that are in frame from base 1. The CDR1 and CDR2 encoded by the germline V gene are MDHEN and SYDVKM. The junction carries 6 bases between V and J, which are trimmed by 7 bases and 3 bases respectively.

Input material: PBMCs. The V and J genes are TRBV28 and TRBJ1-4; tentative D gene TRBD1, with 6 bases matching. The sequence came from a woman between 25 and 40 years old in good health and CMV-seronegative. The DNA sequence reads TGTGCCAGCAAGGGGGCTAATGAAAAACTGTTTTTT. It specifies CASKGANEKLFF.